This T cell receptor beta chain was captured by sequencing in a study of blood T cells in healthy people across ages. For every donor, a draw yielded 8.5 to 10 milliliters of peripheral blood. PCR was performed a second time for about 6 to 12 cycles using a sample-barcoded 5' primer and a J-beta primer mix. TCRdb re-called the 5' RACE reads with MiXCR, one entry per CDR3 protein. The sample carries 1,100,000 or so distinct CDR3 sequences, under 45% recorded once. Germline CDR1 and CDR2: MNHEY and SVGAGI. With V trimmed by 3 bases and J by 4 bases, 3 bases remained unmatched. The length of the CDR3 is 14 residues.

Material: blood. The rearrangement uses TRBV6-5 and TRBJ2-1; TRBD2 matches 7 bases. The sequence was collected from a woman aged 55-69 years in good health. Here the CDR3 DNA reads TGTGCCAGCAGTTATGGGCGGGAGTACAATGAGCAGTTCTTC. It is translated as CASSYGREYNEQFF.